The 15 T cell receptor beta chains in this list originate from one sample, sequenced in a study of CD8 T cells in Susac syndrome. With random hexamers, roughly 0.45 to 1 ug RNA was reverse transcribed. TCRdb redid the calling of the immunoSEQ multiplex PCR reads with MiXCR, one entry per CDR3 protein. The sample includes about 150,000 distinct CDR3 sequences, about 95% of them seen just once. Input material: CD4+ T cells from PBMCs. The receptors originated from a human donor with Susac syndrome.

This clonotype came up once. The chain recombines TRBV7-2 with TRBJ2-7; TRBD1 is a possible D gene (5 bases). There are 11 residues in the CDR3. The germline gives CDR1 SGHTA, CDR2 FQGNSA. V shed 4 bases and J shed 9 bases, with 10 bases lying between them. The CDR3, as DNA: TGTGCCAGCAGCTCATTTAGGGGGCAGTACTTC. Translating it yields CASSSFRGQYF.

The chain is built from TRBV20-1 and TRBJ2-7, with 8 nucleotides matching TRBD2. The CDR3 has 15 amino acids. Losses at the gene ends were 5 bases for V and 0 bases for J; bases not matched to a gene: 9. CDR1 is DFQATT, CDR2 SNEGSKA, per germline (reference sequence). In DNA, the CDR3 is TGCAGTGCTGTGACCGGGACTAGGAGCTCCTACGAGCAGTACTTC. This gives the protein CSAVTGTRSSYEQYF.

The V gene is TRBV12-3 or TRBV12-4, the J gene TRBJ1-1; D may be TRBD1 (6 bases). The CDR3 is 14 amino acids. With 5 bases removed from V and 0 bases from J, the gap between germline ends came to 10 bases. CDR3 coding DNA: TGTGCCAGCAGTCCAGGGGAATTGAACACTGAAGCTTTCTTT. This translates into CASSPGELNTEAFF.

The chain has TRBV3-1 and TRBJ1-1; the D gene is possibly TRBD1 (6 bases). Germline V CDR1 and CDR2: LGHDT, YNNKEL (reference sequence). CDR3 length: 13 residues. Trimming removed 6 bases at V and 1 base at J, with 9 bases between. The CDR3 is CASRQGPNTEAFF. CDR3 nucleotide sequence: TGTGCCAGCAGACAGGGCCCGAACACTGAAGCTTTCTTT.

V and J are TRBV6-2 or TRBV6-3 and TRBJ2-1; 7 positions agree with TRBD2. CDR3 size: 14 residues. Per germline, CDR1 MNHEY and CDR2 SVGEGT. V trimming: 8 bases; J trimming: 6 bases; junction bases outside the gene matches: 10. CDR3 amino acids: CASCPRGKPNEQFF. The CDR3 DNA reads TGTGCCAGCTGCCCGCGGGGGAAACCCAATGAGCAGTTCTTC.

This clonotype was seen once. This rearrangement joins TRBV7-6 to TRBJ2-1; D is possibly TRBD1 (5 bases). CDR1 and CDR2 (germline): SGHVS, FNYEAQ. CDR3 length: 14 amino acids. Trimming left V 0 bases short and J 8 bases short, with 11 bases between. CDR3 in amino acids: CASSLAPRAYEQFF. The CDR3 DNA follows: TGTGCCAGCAGCTTAGCGCCCAGGGCCTATGAGCAGTTCTTC.

The rearrangement links TRBV9 to TRBJ2-7; maybe TRBD1 (5 bases). The V gene lost 3 bases and the J gene lost 0 bases, with 19 bases spanning the gap. The CDR3 has 17 residues. The germline CDR1 and CDR2 sequences are SGDLS and YYNGEE. CDR3 residues: CASSAGTGSRSSYEQYF. DNA of the CDR3: TGTGCCAGCAGCGCTGGAACAGGTTCCCGAAGCTCCTACGAGCAGTACTTC.

The chain links TRBV19 to TRBJ1-2; the D is unclear. CDR1 and CDR2 from the germline V gene are LNHDA and SQIVND (reference sequence). V was pared by 10 bases and J by 4 bases, with 19 bases between. The CDR3 spans 14 residues. The CDR3 loop reads CATRTVDNLYGYTF. The CDR3 coding sequence is TGTGCCACACGCACCGTCGACAATCTCTATGGCTACACCTTC.

In its sample, this clonotype was seen once. The genes are TRBV27 and TRBJ2-5; D is tentatively TRBD1 or TRBD2 (6 bases each). V was trimmed by 3 bases and J by 5 bases, leaving 13 bases between them. The CDR3 is made up of 14 amino acids. Germline CDR1 MNHEY, CDR2 SMNVEV (reference sequence). The CDR3 spells CASSFEGGRETQYF. The CDR3 coding sequence is TGTGCCAGCAGTTTTGAGGGGGGCCGGGAGACCCAGTACTTC.

This chain joins TRBV29-1 and TRBJ1-1, with 8 bases lining up with TRBD1. Trimming at V came to 6 bases and at J to 5 bases, leaving 8 bases not matched to a gene. The CDR3 covers 13 residues. CDR1 and CDR2 from the germline V gene are SQVTM and ANQGSEA. The CDR3 loop is CSVAGTGRTEAFF. CDR3 bases: TGCAGCGTAGCCGGGACAGGACGTACTGAAGCTTTCTTT.

The genes are TRBV3-1 and TRBJ2-1; 9 bases fit TRBD1. The junction had 3 bases not matched to a gene; V was cut back by 4 bases and J by 8 bases. This CDR3 spans 13 amino acids. Germline CDR1 reads LGHDT; CDR2 reads YNNKEL (reference sequence). CDR3 residues: CASSPGQGYEQFF. The CDR3 DNA sequence: TGTGCCAGCAGCCCGGGACAGGGCTATGAGCAGTTCTTC.

The J gene is TRBJ1-1, the V gene TRBV4-1; D unresolved. This CDR3 has 14 residues. Per the germline V gene, CDR1 is MGHRA and CDR2 is YSYEKL. Trimming left V 5 bases short and J 1 base short, with 11 bases between. The CDR3 nucleotides read TGCGCCAGCAGCGGACCCCTCAGGAACACTGAAGCTTTCTTT. Protein: CASSGPLRNTEAFF.

The chain has TRBV5-4 and TRBJ2-2; D uncertain. V was pared by 2 bases and J by 8 bases, with 7 bases between. This CDR3 has 12 residues. CDR1 is SGHNT and CDR2 is YYREEE in the germline V gene (reference sequence). Here the CDR3 reads CASSFPSGELFF. The CDR3 DNA reads as TGTGCCAGCAGCTTCCCTTCGGGGGAGCTGTTTTTT.

CDR3 sequence reads: CASTSLGAANTGELFF. CDR3 coding DNA: TGTGCCAGCACCTCCCTGGGGGCCGCGAACACCGGGGAGCTGTTTTTT. The chain employs TRBV27 and TRBJ2-2; TRBD1 is a possible D gene (6 bases). This CDR3 spans 16 amino acids. Germline-derived CDR1 and CDR2 are MNHEY and SMNVEV (reference sequence). The germline V and J ends were trimmed by 7 bases and 0 bases, with 15 bases remaining between them.

The rearrangement uses TRBV9 and TRBJ1-1; D perhaps matches TRBD1 (5 bases). The CDR3 is 12 residues long. The V gene lost 4 bases and the J gene lost 4 bases, with 8 bases spanning the gap. Germline-derived CDR1 and CDR2 are SGDLS and YYNGEE. CDR3 loop: CASSFDSTEAFF. CDR3 DNA: TGTGCCAGCAGCTTCGACAGCACTGAAGCTTTCTTT.